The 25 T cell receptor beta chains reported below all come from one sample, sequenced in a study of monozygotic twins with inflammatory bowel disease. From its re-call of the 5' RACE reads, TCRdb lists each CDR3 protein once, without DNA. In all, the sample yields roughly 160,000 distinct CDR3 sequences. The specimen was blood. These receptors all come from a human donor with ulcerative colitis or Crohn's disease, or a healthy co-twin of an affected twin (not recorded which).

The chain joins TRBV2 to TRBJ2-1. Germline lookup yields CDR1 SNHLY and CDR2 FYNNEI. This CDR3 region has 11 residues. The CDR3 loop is CASTPGNEQFF.

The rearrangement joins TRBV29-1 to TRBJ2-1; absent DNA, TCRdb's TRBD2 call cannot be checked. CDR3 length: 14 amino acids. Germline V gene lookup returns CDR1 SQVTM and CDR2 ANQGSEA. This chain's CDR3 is CSVGLAHNYNEQFF.

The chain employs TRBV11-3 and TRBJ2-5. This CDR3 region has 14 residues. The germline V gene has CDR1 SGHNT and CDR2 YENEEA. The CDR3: CASSPSHSQETQYF.

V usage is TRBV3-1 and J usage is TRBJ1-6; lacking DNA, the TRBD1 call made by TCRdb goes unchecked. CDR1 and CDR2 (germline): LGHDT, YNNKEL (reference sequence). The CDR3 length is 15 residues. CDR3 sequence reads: CASSQTGTEYSPLHF.

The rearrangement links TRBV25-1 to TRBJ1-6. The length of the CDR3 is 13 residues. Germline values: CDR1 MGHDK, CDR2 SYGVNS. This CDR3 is CASSPGGDSPLHF. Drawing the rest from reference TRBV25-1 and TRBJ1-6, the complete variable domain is EADIYQTPRYLVIGTGKKITLECSQTMGHDKMYWYQQDPGMELHLIHYSYGVNSTEKGDLSSESTVSRIRTEHFPLTLESARPSHTSQYLCASSPGGDSPLHFGNGTRLTVT.

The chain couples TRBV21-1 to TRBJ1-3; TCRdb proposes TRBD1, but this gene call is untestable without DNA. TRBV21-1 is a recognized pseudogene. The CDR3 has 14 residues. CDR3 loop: CASSHRDSGNTIYF.

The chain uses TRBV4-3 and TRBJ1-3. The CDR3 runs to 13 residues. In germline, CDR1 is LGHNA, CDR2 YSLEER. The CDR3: CASSANPGNTIYF.

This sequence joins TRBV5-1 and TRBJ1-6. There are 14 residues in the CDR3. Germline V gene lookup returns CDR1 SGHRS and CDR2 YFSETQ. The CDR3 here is CASSLGQAASPLHF.

The CDR3 loop is CASRPGQQLEQYF. The chain joins TRBV7-9 to TRBJ2-7; TCRdb's D gene call, TRBD1, goes unchecked for lack of DNA. Germline CDR1 is SEHNR and CDR2 is FQNEAQ (reference sequence). The CDR3 is 13 amino acids.

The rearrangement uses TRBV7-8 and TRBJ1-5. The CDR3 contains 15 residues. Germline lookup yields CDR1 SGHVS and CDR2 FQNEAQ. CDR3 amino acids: CASSFIMGGNQPQHF.

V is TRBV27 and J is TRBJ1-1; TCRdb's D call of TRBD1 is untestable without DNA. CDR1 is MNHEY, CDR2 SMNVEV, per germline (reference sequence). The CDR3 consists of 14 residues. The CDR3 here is CASSLGALNTEAFF.

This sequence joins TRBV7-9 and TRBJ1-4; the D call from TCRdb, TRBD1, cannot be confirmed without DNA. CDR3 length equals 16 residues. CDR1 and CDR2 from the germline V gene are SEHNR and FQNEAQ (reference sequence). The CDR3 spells CASSRAVGPSNEKLFF.

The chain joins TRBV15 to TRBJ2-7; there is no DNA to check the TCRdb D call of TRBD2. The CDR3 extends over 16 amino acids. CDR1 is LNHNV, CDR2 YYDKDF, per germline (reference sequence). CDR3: CATSRGASGSDYEQYF. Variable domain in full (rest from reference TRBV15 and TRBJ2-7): DAMVIQNPRYQVTQFGKPVTLSCSQTLNHNVMYWYQQKSSQAPKLLFHYYDKDFNNEADTPDNFQSRRPNTSFCFLDIRSPGLGDTAMYLCATSRGASGSDYEQYFGPGTRLTVT.

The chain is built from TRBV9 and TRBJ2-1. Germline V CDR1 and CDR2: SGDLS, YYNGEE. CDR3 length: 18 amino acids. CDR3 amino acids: CASSVDPTIGDSYNEQFF.

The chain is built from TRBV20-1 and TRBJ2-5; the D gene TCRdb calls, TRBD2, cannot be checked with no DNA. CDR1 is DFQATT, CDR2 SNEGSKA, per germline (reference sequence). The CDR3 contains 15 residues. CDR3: CSASSGGAVQETQYF.

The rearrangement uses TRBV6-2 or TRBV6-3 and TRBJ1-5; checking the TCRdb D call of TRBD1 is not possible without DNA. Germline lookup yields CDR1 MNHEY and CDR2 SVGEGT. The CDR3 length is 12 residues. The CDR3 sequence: CASNDGDDDQHF.

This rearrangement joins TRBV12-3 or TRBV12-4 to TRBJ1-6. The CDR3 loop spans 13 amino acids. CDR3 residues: CASSPTWNSPLHF.

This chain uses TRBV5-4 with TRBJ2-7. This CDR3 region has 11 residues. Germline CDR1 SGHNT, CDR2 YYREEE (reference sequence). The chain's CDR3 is CASSSQYEQYF.

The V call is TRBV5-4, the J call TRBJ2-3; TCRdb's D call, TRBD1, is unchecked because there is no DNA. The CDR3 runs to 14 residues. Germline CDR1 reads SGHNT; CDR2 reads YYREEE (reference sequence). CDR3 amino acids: CASRIDRYTDTQYF.

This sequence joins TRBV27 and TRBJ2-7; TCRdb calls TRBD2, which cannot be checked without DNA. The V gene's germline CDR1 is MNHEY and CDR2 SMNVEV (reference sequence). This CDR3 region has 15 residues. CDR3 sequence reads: CASSSGAGSSYEQYF.

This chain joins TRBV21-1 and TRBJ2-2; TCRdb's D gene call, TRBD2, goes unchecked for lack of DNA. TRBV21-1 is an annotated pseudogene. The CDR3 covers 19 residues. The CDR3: CASSKPGPLQSRNTGELFF.

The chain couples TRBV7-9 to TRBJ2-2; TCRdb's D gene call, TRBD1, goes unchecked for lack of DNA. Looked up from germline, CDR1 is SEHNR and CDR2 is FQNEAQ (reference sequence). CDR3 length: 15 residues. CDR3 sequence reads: CASSPGGGGTGELFF.

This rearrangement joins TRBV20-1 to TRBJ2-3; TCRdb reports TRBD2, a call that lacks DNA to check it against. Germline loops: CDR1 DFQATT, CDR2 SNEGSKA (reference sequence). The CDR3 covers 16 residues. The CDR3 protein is CSARVPLVLSTDTQYF.

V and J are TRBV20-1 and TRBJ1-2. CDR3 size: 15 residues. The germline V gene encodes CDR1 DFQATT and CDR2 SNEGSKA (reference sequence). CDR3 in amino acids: CSARDPKSVDYGYTF.

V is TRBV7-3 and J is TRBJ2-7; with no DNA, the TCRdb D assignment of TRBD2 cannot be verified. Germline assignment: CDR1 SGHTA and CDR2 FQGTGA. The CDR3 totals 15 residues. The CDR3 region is CASSESLAGVGEQYF.